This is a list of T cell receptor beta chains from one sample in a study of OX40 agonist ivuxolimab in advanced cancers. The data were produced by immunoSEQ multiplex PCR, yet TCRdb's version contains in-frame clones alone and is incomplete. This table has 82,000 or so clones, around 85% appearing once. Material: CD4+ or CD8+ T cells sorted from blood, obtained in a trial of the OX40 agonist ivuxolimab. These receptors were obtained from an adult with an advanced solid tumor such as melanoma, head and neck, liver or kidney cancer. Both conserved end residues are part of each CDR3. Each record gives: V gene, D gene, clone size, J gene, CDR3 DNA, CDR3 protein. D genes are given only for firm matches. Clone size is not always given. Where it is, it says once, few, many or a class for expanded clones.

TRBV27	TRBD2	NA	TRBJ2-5	TGTGCCAGCACCCGAGCGGGGGGGCCGCGAGAGACCCAGTACTTC	CASTRAGGPRETQYF
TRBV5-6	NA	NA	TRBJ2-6	TGTGCCAGCGATAGGTGGTCTGGGGCCAACGTCCTGACTTTC	CASDRWSGANVLTF
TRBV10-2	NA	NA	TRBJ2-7	TGCGCCAGCAGGGGGACCTTCTACGAGCAGTACTTC	CASRGTFYEQYF
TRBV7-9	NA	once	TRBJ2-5	TGTGCCAGCAGGCCAACCGGGGCCGTTCAAGAGACCCAGTACTTC	CASRPTGAVQETQYF
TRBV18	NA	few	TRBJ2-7	TGTGCCAGCTCACCTTCAGGGGCCCTCTACGAGCAGTACTTC	CASSPSGALYEQYF
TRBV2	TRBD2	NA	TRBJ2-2	TGTGCCAGCAGTGAAAGTGAGCGGGGGTACACCGGGGAGCTGTTTTTT	CASSESERGYTGELFF
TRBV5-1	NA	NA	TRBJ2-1	TGCGCCAGCAGCTTGAGGACTGCGGGGCCAAATTACAATGAGCAGTTCTTC	CASSLRTAGPNYNEQFF
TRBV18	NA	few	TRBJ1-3	TGTGCCAGCTCACCCCAGACGGGGAGGGGAAACACCATATATTTT	CASSPQTGRGNTIYF
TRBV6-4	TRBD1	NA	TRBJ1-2	TGTGCCAGCAGTTACGACAGGGGGCGAGGTCATGGCTACACCTTC	CASSYDRGRGHGYTF
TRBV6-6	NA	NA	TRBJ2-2	TGTGCCAGCACGAAACAGGGCGTAGGGGAGCTGTTTTTT	CASTKQGVGELFF
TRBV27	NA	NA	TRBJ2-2	TGTGCCAGCAGAACAACCGAGGCGAACACCGGGGAGCTGTTTTTT	CASRTTEANTGELFF
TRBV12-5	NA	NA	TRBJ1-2	TGTGCTAGTGGTTTGACCAATCGTCCGGGGGACTACACCTTC	CASGLTNRPGDYTF
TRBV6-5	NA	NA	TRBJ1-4	TGTGCCGCATCCAGGACCCCGAATGAAAAACTGTTTTTT	CAASRTPNEKLFF
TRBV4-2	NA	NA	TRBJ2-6	TGTGCCAGCAGCCAAGAAGGAGCAGGGGCAGGTTCTGGGGCCAACGTCCTGACTTTC	CASSQEGAGAGSGANVLTF
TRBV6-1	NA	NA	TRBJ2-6	TGTGCCAGCAGTGTCTCCCTCCGGGGGGCCAACGTCCTGACTTTC	CASSVSLRGANVLTF
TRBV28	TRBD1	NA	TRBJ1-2	TGTGCCAGCAGAGGACAGGGTGGGAACTATGGCTACACCTTC	CASRGQGGNYGYTF
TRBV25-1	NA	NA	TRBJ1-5	TGTGCCAGCGGTGGTCCGGGCCTTAATCAGCCCCAGCATTTT	CASGGPGLNQPQHF
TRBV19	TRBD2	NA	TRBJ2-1	TGTGCCAGTAGGGGACTAGCTTTCAATGAGCAGTTCTTC	CASRGLAFNEQFF
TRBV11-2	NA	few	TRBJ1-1	TGTGCCAGCAGCTTAGATCCGTCTGGGAACACTGAAGCTTTCTTT	CASSLDPSGNTEAFF
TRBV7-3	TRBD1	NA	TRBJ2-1	TGTGCCAGCAGCCCAAGGACAGGGAGCCCCTACAATGAGCAGTTCTTC	CASSPRTGSPYNEQFF
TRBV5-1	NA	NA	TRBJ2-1	TGCGCCAGCAGCTTGAGGATGGGGACCCTCAGGGGTTACAATGAGCAGTTCTTC	CASSLRMGTLRGYNEQFF
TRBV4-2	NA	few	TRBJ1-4	TGTGCCAGCAGCCAAGATTCCAGGGGACTAAATGAAAAACTGTTTTTT	CASSQDSRGLNEKLFF
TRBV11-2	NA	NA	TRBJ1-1	TGTGCCAGCAGCCTAGTAACTGAAGCTTTCTTT	CASSLVTEAFF
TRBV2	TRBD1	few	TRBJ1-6	TGTGCCAGCCTGTCTTTGCTACAGGGGGCAAATTCACCCCTCCACTTT	CASLSLLQGANSPLHF
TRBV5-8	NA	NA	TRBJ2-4	TGTGCCAGCAGCTTAGTCTTGGCAGGACGGTACTTC	CASSLVLAGRYF
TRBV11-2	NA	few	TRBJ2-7	TGTGCCAGCAGCCGGTCCTACGAGCAGTACTTC	CASSRSYEQYF
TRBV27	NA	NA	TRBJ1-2	TGTGCCAGCAGTTTAGGACACAGGGAAGACTATGGCTACACCTTC	CASSLGHREDYGYTF
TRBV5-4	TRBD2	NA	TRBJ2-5	TGTGCCAGCAGCCAAAAAATAGCGGGGGCAGGGGAGACCCAGTACTTC	CASSQKIAGAGETQYF
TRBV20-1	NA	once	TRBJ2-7	TGCAGTGCTTCACTAGACTACGAGCAGTACTTC	CSASLDYEQYF
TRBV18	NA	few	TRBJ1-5	TGTGCCAGCTCACCAGACTCAAAGGGCAATCAGCCCCAGCATTTT	CASSPDSKGNQPQHF
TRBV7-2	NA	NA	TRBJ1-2	TGTGCCAGCAGCTTAGTCAGAGATCATGGCTACACCTTC	CASSLVRDHGYTF
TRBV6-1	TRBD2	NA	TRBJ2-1	TGTGCCAGCAGTGCGGAACGGGGGGGGGCAGAGTTCTTC	CASSAERGGAEFF
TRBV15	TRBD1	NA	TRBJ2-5	TGTGCCACCAGCAGTGACAGGGGGATTCAAGAGACCCAGTACTTC	CATSSDRGIQETQYF
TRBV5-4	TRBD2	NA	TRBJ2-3	TGTGCCAGCAGCCATTCTAGCGGGGGAGATACGCAGTATTTT	CASSHSSGGDTQYF
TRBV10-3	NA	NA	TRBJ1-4	TGTGCCATCAGTGAGCCCCAGACTCGACAGACCCTTAGGGAAAAACTGTTTTTT	CAISEPQTRQTLREKLFF
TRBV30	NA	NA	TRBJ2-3	TGTGCCTGGAGTATAAGGAATACGCAGTATTTT	CAWSIRNTQYF